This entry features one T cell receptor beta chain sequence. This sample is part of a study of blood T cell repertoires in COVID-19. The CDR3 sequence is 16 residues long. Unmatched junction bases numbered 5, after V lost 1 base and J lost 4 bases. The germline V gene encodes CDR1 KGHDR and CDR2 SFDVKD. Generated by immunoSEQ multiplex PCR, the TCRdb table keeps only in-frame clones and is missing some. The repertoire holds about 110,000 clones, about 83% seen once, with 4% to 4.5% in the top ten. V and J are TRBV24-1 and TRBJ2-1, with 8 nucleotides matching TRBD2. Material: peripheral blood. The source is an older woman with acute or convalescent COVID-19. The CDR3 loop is CATSDFRAGEYNEQFF. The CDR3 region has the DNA TGTGCCACCAGTGATTTTAGAGCGGGGGAATACAATGAGCAGTTCTTC.